This entry features one TCR beta chain sequence. Its target is not known. This sample was included in a study of shared clonotypes between healthy human individuals. Points from the study as a whole: With few donors, the genetic and exposure-history diversity represented was limited. Memory subsets generally showed lower estimated richness than naive subsets. Generation probabilities of non-shared clonotypes were lower (relative to those shared by all four donors).

Profiled with immunoSEQ multiplex PCR; TCRdb holds only in-frame clones, not every one. The table records over a million clones, about 96% of them present only once. This receptor was identified in a man younger than 40 in good health. Sequences were obtained from naive CD4+ T cells sorted from blood. Described subset: CD45RA+ positively selected.

DNA for the CDR3: TGCGCCAGCAGCCAAGTAGGGCAGTTTAATGAAAAACTGTTTTTT. It codes for CASSQVGQFNEKLFF. The chain employs TRBV4-1 and TRBJ1-4; D not resolved. CDR3 size: 15 residues. Germline V gives CDR1 MGHRA, CDR2 YSYEKL. V was pared by 1 base and J by 4 bases, with 10 bases between.